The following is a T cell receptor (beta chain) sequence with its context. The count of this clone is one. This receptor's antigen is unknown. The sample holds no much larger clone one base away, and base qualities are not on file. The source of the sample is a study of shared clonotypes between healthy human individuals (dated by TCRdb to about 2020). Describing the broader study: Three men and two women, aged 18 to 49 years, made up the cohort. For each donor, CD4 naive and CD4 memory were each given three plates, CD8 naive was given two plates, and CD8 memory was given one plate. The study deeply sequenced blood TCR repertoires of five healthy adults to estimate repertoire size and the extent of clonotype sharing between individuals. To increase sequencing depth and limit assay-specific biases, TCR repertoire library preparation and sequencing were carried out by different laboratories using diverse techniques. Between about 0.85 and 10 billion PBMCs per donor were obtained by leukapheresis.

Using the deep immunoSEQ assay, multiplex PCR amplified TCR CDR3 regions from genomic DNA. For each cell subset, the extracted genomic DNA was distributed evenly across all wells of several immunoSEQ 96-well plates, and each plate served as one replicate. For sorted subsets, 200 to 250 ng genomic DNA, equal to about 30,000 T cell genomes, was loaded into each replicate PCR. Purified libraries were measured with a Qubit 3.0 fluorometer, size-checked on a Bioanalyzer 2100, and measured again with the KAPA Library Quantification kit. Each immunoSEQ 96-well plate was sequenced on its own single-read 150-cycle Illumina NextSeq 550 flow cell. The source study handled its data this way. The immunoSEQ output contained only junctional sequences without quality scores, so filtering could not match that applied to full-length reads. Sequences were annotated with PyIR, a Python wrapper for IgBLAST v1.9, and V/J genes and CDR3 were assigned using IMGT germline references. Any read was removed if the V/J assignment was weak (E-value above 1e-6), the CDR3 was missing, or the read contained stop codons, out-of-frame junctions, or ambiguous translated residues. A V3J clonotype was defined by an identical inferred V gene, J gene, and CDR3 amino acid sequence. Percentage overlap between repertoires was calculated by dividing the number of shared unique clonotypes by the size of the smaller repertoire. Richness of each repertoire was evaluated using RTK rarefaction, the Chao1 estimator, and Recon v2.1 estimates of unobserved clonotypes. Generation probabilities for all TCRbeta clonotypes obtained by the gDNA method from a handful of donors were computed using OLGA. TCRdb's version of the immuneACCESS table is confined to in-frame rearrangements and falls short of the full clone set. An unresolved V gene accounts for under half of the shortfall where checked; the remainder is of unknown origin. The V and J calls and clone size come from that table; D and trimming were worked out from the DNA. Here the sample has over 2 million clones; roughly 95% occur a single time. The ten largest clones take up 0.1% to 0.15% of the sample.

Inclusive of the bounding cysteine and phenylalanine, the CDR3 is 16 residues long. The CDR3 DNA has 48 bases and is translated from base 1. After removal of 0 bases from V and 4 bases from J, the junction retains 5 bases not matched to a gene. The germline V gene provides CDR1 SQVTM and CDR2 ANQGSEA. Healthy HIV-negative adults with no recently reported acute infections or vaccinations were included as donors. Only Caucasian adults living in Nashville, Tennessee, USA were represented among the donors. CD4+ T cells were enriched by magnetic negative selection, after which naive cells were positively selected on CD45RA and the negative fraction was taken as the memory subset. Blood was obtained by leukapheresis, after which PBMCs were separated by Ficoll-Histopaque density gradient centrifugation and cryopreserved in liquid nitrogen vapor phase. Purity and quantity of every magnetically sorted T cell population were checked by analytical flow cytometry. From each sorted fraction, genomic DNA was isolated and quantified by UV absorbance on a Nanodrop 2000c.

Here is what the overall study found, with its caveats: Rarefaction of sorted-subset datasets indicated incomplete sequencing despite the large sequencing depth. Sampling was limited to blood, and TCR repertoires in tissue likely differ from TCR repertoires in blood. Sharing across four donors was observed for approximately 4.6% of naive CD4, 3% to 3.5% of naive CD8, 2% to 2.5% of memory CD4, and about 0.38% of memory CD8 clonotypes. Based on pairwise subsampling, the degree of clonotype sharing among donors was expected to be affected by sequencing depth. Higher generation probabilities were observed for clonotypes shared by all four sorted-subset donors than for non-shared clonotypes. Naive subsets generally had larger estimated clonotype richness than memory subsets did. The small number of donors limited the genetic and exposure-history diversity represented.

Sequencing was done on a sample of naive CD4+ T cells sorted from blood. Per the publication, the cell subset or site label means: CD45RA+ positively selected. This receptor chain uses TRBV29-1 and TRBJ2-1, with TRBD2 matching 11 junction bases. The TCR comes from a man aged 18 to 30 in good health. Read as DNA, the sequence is TGCAGCGTTGAAGATTTGGGACTAGCGGTATACAATGAGCAGTTCTTC. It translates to CSVEDLGLAVYNEQFF.